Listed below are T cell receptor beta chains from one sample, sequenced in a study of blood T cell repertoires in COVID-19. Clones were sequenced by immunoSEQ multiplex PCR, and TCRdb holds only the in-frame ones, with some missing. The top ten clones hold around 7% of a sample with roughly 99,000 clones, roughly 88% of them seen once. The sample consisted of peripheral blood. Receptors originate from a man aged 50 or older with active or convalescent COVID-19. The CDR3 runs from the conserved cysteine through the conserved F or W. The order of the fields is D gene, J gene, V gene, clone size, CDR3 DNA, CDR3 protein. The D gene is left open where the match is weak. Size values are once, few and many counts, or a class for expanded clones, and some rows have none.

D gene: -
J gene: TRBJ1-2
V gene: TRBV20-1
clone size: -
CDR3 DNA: TGCAGTGCTAGTCGGGGGGGCGGAATACACACCTTC
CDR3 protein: CSASRGGGIHTF

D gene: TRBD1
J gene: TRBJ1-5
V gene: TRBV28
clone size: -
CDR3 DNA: TGTGCCAGCAGTAAACCGGGACAGCTTCAGCCCCAGCATTTT
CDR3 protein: CASSKPGQLQPQHF

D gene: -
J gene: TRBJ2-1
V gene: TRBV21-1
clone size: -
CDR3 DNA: TGTGCCAGCAGCTCCCCGGGACTAGGGCCTAGCTATGAGCAGTTCTTC
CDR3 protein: CASSSPGLGPSYEQFF

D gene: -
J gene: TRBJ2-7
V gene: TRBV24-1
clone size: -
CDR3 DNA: TGTGCCACCATACCTCGGGACATAATCTACGAGCAGTACTTC
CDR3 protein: CATIPRDIIYEQYF

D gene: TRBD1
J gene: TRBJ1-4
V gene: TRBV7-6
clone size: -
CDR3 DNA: TGTGCCAGCAGCCCCGCGGGGGGACAGGGTGAAAAACTGTTTTTT
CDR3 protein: CASSPAGGQGEKLFF

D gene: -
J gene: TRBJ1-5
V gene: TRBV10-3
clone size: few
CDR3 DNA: TGTGCCATCAGTGAGTCGAGGGATCAGCCCCAGCATTTT
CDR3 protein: CAISESRDQPQHF

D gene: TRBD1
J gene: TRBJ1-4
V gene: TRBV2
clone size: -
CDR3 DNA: TGTGCCAGCAGGGAATCGACGGGACAGATTAATGAAAAACTGTTTTTT
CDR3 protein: CASRESTGQINEKLFF

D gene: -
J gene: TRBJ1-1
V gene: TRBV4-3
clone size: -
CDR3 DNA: TGCGCCAGCAGCCCGCAAGGGGAGAACACTGAAGCTTTCTTT
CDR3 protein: CASSPQGENTEAFF

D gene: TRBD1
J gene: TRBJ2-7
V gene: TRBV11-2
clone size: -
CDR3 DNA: TGTGCCAGCAGCTTAACGGCGGGACAGGGCTACGAGCAGTACTTC
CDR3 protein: CASSLTAGQGYEQYF

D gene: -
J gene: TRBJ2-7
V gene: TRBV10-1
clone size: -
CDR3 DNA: TGCGCCAGCAGTGGGGACGGAGGGTACGAGCAGTACTTC
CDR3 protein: CASSGDGGYEQYF

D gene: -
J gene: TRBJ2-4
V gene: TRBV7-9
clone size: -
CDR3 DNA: TGTGCCAGCAGCTTAGAGGGGGACCGCATTCAGTACTTC
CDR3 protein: CASSLEGDRIQYF

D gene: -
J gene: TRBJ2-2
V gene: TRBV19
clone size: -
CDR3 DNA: TGTGCCAGTAGTATGTCACTAGATCACACCGGGGAGCTGTTTTTT
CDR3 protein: CASSMSLDHTGELFF

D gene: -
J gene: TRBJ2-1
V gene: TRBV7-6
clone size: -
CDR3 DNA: TGTGCCAGCAGCCTGGACTATTACAATGAGCAGTTCTTC
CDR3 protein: CASSLDYYNEQFF

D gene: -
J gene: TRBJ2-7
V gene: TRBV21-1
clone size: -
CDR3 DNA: TGTGCCACCGAAGTCCTAGCGGGACACGAGCAGTACTTC
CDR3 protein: CATEVLAGHEQYF

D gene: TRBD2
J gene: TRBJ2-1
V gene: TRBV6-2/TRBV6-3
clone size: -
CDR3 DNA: TGTGCCAGCAGTTACTCGTGGGGGGGGGAGCAGTTCTTC
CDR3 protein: CASSYSWGGEQFF

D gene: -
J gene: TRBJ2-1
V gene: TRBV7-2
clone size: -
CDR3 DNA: TGTGCCAGCAGCTTATGGCCCGGCGGGACCTTCAATGAGCAGTTCTTC
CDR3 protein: CASSLWPGGTFNEQFF

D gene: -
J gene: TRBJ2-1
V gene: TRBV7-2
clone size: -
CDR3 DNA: TGTGCCAGCAGCTTAACAGCGGGTGGCCTTACCCCGGCCAATGAGCAGTTCTTC
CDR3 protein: CASSLTAGGLTPANEQFF

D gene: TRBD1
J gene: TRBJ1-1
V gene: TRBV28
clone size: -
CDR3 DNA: TGTGCCAGCAGTACCTCGGACAGGGACGTAGCTTTCTTT
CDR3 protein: CASSTSDRDVAFF

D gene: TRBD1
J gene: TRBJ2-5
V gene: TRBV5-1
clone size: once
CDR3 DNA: TGCGCCAGCAGCTTGGACAGGGGAGAGACCCAGTACTTC
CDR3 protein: CASSLDRGETQYF

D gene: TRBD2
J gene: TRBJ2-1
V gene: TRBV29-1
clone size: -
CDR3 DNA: TGCAGTCCATTAGCGGGAGTCAACAATGAGCAGTTCTTC
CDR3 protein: CSPLAGVNNEQFF